This TCR beta chain was sequenced for a study of blood T cell repertoires in COVID-19. About the study: Some COVID-19 samples were acute and others convalescent; all came from the United States, Italy and Spain. T cells, B-cell-depleted T cells, or PBMCs supplied cDNA or gDNA.

Original processing methods: Reference gene primer amplification gave nucleated cell count estimates. Here immunoSEQ multiplex PCR was the method, and the copy in TCRdb shows in-frame clones only, minus some. Clone size and the V and J calls come from that table; the DNA yielded D and trimming. Of over 85,000 clones listed, roughly 90% are singletons. The CDR3 consists of 16 residues. Germline CDR1 is SGHRS and CDR2 is YFSETQ. The junction had 6 bases not matched to a gene; V was cut back by 4 bases and J by 2 bases. Sequenced input: peripheral blood. V is TRBV5-1 and J is TRBJ2-3, with 11 bases that match TRBD2. The receptor's source is a human donor with COVID-19, enrolled during active disease. The donor label of this sample is uncertain. Written as DNA, the CDR3 is TGCGCCAGCAGCCCGCTGACTAGCGGGAACACAGATACGCAGTATTTT. Translating gives CASSPLTSGNTDTQYF.